The 31 T cell receptor beta chains given below trace back to one sample, sequenced in a study of shared clonotypes between healthy human individuals. In the naive CD8 group, cells lacked CD45RO and were positively selected for CCR7, so terminally differentiated effector memory CD45RA+ cells were left out. TCRdb's table, derived via immunoSEQ multiplex PCR, lists solely in-frame clones and lacks some. The sample consists of approximately 590,000 clones, nearly 97% of them appearing once. Sequencing was carried out using naive CD8+ T cells sorted from blood. The source of these receptors is a young woman in good health.

The V gene is TRBV5-6, the J gene TRBJ1-2, with D tentatively TRBD1 (5 bases). CDR1 is SGHDT, CDR2 YYEEEE, per germline. The CDR3 consists of 13 residues. The V gene lost 0 bases and the J gene lost 8 bases, with 11 bases spanning the gap. The CDR3 reads CASSLGQGKGYTF. Here the CDR3 DNA reads TGTGCCAGCAGCTTGGGTCAGGGTAAAGGCTACACCTTC.

V usage is TRBV6-1 and J usage is TRBJ1-2, with TRBD1 matching over 9 bases. The germline gives CDR1 MNHNS, CDR2 SASEGT. The CDR3 runs 15 residues. Losses at the gene ends were 6 bases for V and 6 bases for J; bases not matched to a gene: 11. The CDR3 bases are TGTGCCAGCAGGACAACCGGGACAGGGTCTCATGGCTACACCTTC. Protein: CASRTTGTGSHGYTF.

V and J are TRBV11-2 and TRBJ2-5; D ambiguous. Germline lookup yields CDR1 SGHAT and CDR2 FQNNGV. The CDR3 totals 13 residues. The V end was cut by 5 bases, the J end by 5 bases, with 12 bases between. The CDR3 is CASSPELSETQYF. The CDR3 region has the DNA TGTGCCAGCAGCCCTGAGCTCTCGGAGACCCAGTACTTC.

V gene TRBV29-1 combines with J gene TRBJ2-1, with D unresolved. The germline V gene encodes CDR1 SQVTM and CDR2 ANQGSEA. Trimming took off 0 bases at V and 0 bases at J, with 15 bases between the two ends. The CDR3 contains 17 residues. The CDR3 loop is CSVEDPAGTPSYNEQFF. The CDR3 region has the DNA TGCAGCGTTGAAGATCCCGCAGGAACCCCCTCCTACAATGAGCAGTTCTTC.

V usage is TRBV18 and J usage is TRBJ1-5; D uncertain. The germline V gene has CDR1 KGHSH and CDR2 LQKENI. CDR3 length: 18 amino acids. Between the trimmed V and J ends, which lost 2 bases and 0 bases, there was a span of 17 bases. For the CDR3, the DNA is TGTGCCAGCTCACCAGGCCGGCGGCCAGTGAATAGCAATCAGCCCCAGCATTTT. Protein: CASSPGRRPVNSNQPQHF.

This rearrangement joins TRBV2 to TRBJ2-2; either TRBD1 or TRBD2 may fit D (5 bases each). Germline V gene lookup returns CDR1 SNHLY and CDR2 FYNNEI. This CDR3 spans 14 amino acids. V shed 2 bases and J shed 5 bases, with 9 bases lying between them. The CDR3 bases are TGTGCCAGCAGTGAACGAGGGGTGACCGGGGAGCTGTTTTTT. Translating it yields CASSERGVTGELFF. The full variable domain, completed using reference TRBV2 and TRBJ2-2, is EPEVTQTPSHQVTQMGQEVILRCVPISNHLYFYWYRQILGQKVEFLVSFYNNEISEKSEIFDDQFSVERPDGSNFTLKIRSTKLEDSAMYFCASSERGVTGELFFGEGSRLTVL.

The chain recombines TRBV4-1 with TRBJ1-1, with a possible D match to TRBD1 (6 bases). The CDR3 loop spans 14 amino acids. Germline V CDR1 and CDR2: MGHRA, YSYEKL. The V end was cut by 4 bases, the J end by 0 bases, with 9 bases between. CDR3 amino acids: CASSLQGMNTEAFF. The CDR3 DNA reads TGCGCCAGCAGCCTTCAGGGGATGAACACTGAAGCTTTCTTT.

The gene calls are TRBV15 and TRBJ2-2, with TRBD2 matching over 8 bases. Germline V gene sequence: CDR1 LNHNV, CDR2 YYDKDF (reference sequence). V was pared by 1 base and J by 0 bases, with 1 base of the junction left unmatched. The CDR3 contains 16 residues. Written as DNA, the CDR3 is TGTGCCACCAGCAGAGCGGGAGGGGCGAACACCGGGGAGCTGTTTTTT. Its translation: CATSRAGGANTGELFF.

This sequence joins TRBV28 and TRBJ2-5, with 9 nucleotides matching TRBD1. The J call may not be correct, given that the DNA end is closer to TRBJ2-7. Per germline, CDR1 MDHEN and CDR2 SYDVKM. The length of the CDR3 is 14 residues. CDR3 sequence: CASSFTGTGYEQYF. DNA for the CDR3: TGTGCCAGCAGTTTTACCGGGACAGGGTACGAGCAGTACTTC.

This chain uses TRBV27 with TRBJ2-3; TRBD2 matches at 8 bases. Germline V gives CDR1 MNHEY, CDR2 SMNVEV (reference sequence). The CDR3 contains 17 residues. Trimming took 4 bases from V and 1 from J; bases not matched to a gene: 10. The chain's CDR3 is CASSSTSALWGTDTQYF. CDR3 DNA: TGTGCCAGCAGTTCGACTAGCGCCTTATGGGGCACAGATACGCAGTATTTT.

The chain joins TRBV28 to TRBJ2-6; unclear D gene. Germline V gene lookup returns CDR1 MDHEN and CDR2 SYDVKM. The CDR3 is 14 amino acids. V gave up 5 bases and J gave up 0 bases, with 5 bases separating them. The CDR3 spells CASSESSGANVLTF. The CDR3 nucleotides are TGTGCCAGCAGTGAGAGCTCTGGGGCCAACGTCCTGACTTTC.

In its sample, this clone was seen once. CDR3 nucleotide sequence: TGTGCCAGCAGCTTATTGGGTTACGAGCAGTACTTC. This gives the protein CASSLLGYEQYF. The chain uses TRBV7-8 and TRBJ2-7; no clear D. Germline V gene data show CDR1 as SGHVS and CDR2 as FQNEAQ. CDR3 length: 12 amino acids. V shed 2 bases and J shed 4 bases, with 6 bases lying between them.

DNA of the CDR3: TGTGCCAGCAGGCAGGGGGCAGTGGGTGAAAAACTGTTTTTT. It specifies CASRQGAVGEKLFF. The chain joins TRBV27 to TRBJ1-4; 8 bases fit TRBD1. Germline V gives CDR1 MNHEY, CDR2 SMNVEV (reference sequence). This CDR3 is built from 14 residues. V shed 6 bases and J 7 bases; nucleotides not matched to a gene: 7.

The rearrangement joins TRBV2 to TRBJ1-2; TRBD1 matches 8 bases. The V gene end was trimmed by 6 bases and the J gene end by 4 bases; junction bases not matched to a gene: 16. Per germline, CDR1 SNHLY and CDR2 FYNNEI. The CDR3 is made up of 17 amino acids. The CDR3 region has the DNA TGTGCCAGCAGCCAGACAATAGAGACAGGGGAGGGCTATGGCTACACCTTC. This codes for CASSQTIETGEGYGYTF.

This rearrangement joins TRBV9 to TRBJ2-5; tentative D call: TRBD2 (5 bases). The CDR3 has 14 amino acids. With 0 bases removed from V and 4 bases from J, the gap between germline ends came to 10 bases. Germline CDR1 SGDLS, CDR2 YYNGEE. CDR3 protein: CASSVVEGTETQYF. The DNA for the CDR3 is TGTGCCAGCAGCGTAGTCGAGGGTACAGAGACCCAGTACTTC. Filled out from reference TRBV9 and TRBJ2-5, the complete variable domain reads DSGVTQTPKHLITATGQRVTLRCSPRSGDLSVYWYQQSLDQGLQFLIQYYNGEERAKGNILERFSAQQFPDLHSELNLSSLELGDSALYFCASSVVEGTETQYFGPGTRLLVL.

J is TRBJ1-4 and V is TRBV28; D unclear. This CDR3 has 15 residues. The V end was cut by 6 bases, the J end by 3 bases, with 14 bases between. Germline-derived CDR1 and CDR2 are MDHEN and SYDVKM. The DNA for the CDR3 is TGTGCCAGCAGACCCGGGGTGTTGCCTAATGAAAAACTGTTTTTT. Translated: CASRPGVLPNEKLFF.

The chain is built from TRBV4-1 and TRBJ2-5; TRBD1 aligns across 9 bases. The CDR3 has 15 amino acids. V dropped 5 bases and J dropped 4; count of bases not matched to a gene: 8. Germline CDR1 is MGHRA and CDR2 is YSYEKL. CDR3 in amino acids: CASSSGTGFLETQYF. The CDR3 nucleotides are TGCGCCAGCAGCTCCGGGACAGGGTTTTTAGAGACCCAGTACTTC.

This clone occurred once. This chain links TRBV5-6 with TRBJ2-2; 13 bases match TRBD2. The CDR3 consists of 17 residues. Germline CDR1 SGHDT, CDR2 YYEEEE. V dropped 0 bases and J dropped 7; count of bases not matched to a gene: 6. The CDR3 loop reads CASSLGTSGSLIGELFF. As DNA, the CDR3 is TGTGCCAGCAGCTTGGGGACTAGCGGGAGTCTTATCGGGGAGCTGTTTTTT.

CDR3 amino acids: CASSSWTEMNTEAFF. CDR3 DNA sequence: TGTGCCAGCAGCTCCTGGACAGAAATGAACACTGAAGCTTTCTTT. The chain employs TRBV5-6 and TRBJ1-1; weak D call: TRBD1 (6 bases). The V gene's germline CDR1 is SGHDT and CDR2 YYEEEE. With 3 bases removed from V and 0 bases from J, the gap between germline ends came to 12 bases. The CDR3 contains 15 residues.

The V and J genes are TRBV7-9 and TRBJ2-1; TRBD2 matches at 8 bases. CDR1 and CDR2 from the germline V gene are SEHNR and FQNEAQ (reference sequence). V lost 1 base and J lost 5; bases outside the gene matches: 4. The length of the CDR3 is 15 residues. The CDR3 region is CASSLVPAGDNEQFF. CDR3 coding DNA: TGTGCCAGCAGCTTAGTCCCAGCGGGAGACAATGAGCAGTTCTTC.

The chain carries TRBV15 and TRBJ1-5; 7 bases align to TRBD1. Per the germline V gene, CDR1 is LNHNV and CDR2 is YYDKDF (reference sequence). CDR3 size: 16 residues. V shed 2 bases and J 11 bases; nucleotides not matched to a gene: 15. The CDR3 here is CATSRRPGQSSRAQHF. The CDR3 bases are TGTGCCACCAGCAGACGCCCGGGACAGAGTAGCAGGGCCCAGCATTTT.

The chain uses TRBV7-9 and TRBJ2-3; D is perhaps TRBD2 (5 bases). V was trimmed by 1 base and J by 2 bases, leaving 13 bases between them. The CDR3 is 16 amino acids. Germline V gene data show CDR1 as SEHNR and CDR2 as FQNEAQ (reference sequence). CDR3 loop: CASSLDHQRPTDTQYF. CDR3 in DNA: TGTGCCAGCAGCTTAGACCATCAGCGGCCCACAGATACGCAGTATTTT.

The V and J genes are TRBV2 and TRBJ2-1; 12 positions agree with TRBD2. V shed 6 bases and J 8 bases; nucleotides not matched to a gene: 8. This CDR3 has 15 amino acids. Germline V gene lookup returns CDR1 SNHLY and CDR2 FYNNEI. The chain's CDR3 is CASSWTSGNFDEQFF. For the CDR3, the DNA is TGTGCCAGCAGCTGGACTAGCGGGAATTTCGATGAGCAGTTCTTC.

For this clone: This sample also contains other DNA sequences that code for the same CDR3. The chain uses TRBV27 and TRBJ2-7, with D tentatively TRBD2 (5 bases). CDR1 and CDR2 from the germline V gene are MNHEY and SMNVEV (reference sequence). CDR3 length: 12 residues. The ends were cut back, 7 bases at V and 1 base at J, with 8 bases in the middle. Written as DNA, the CDR3 is TGTGCCAGCAAGGGAGATTCCTACGAGCAGTACTTC. This gives the protein CASKGDSYEQYF.

A word on this clone: Other DNA variants within this sample encode the same CDR3. V gene TRBV6-5 combines with J gene TRBJ2-7; 13 bases line up with TRBD2. This CDR3 is 15 amino acids long. Germline CDR1 and CDR2: MNHEY and SVGAGI. J was trimmed by 2 bases and V by 2 bases; bases with no gene match: 0. The CDR3 protein is CASSYGTSGTYEQYF. The CDR3 bases are TGTGCCAGCAGTTACGGGACTAGCGGGACCTACGAGCAGTACTTC.

V and J are TRBV28 and TRBJ2-5, with 8 positions matching TRBD1. Trimming at V came to 9 bases and at J to 4 bases, leaving 13 bases not matched to a gene. The germline V gene has CDR1 MDHEN and CDR2 SYDVKM. This CDR3 spans 15 amino acids. The CDR3 reads CASRRDRQNSETQYF. For the CDR3, the DNA is TGTGCCAGTAGAAGGGACAGGCAAAACTCAGAGACCCAGTACTTC.

The chain is built from TRBV18 and TRBJ1-1, with D possibly matching TRBD1 (5 bases). The CDR3 is 16 residues long. V shed 0 bases and J shed 3 bases, with 14 bases lying between them. Germline V CDR1 and CDR2: KGHSH, LQKENI. CDR3 amino acids: CASSPPFAREDTEAFF. In DNA, the CDR3 is TGTGCCAGCTCACCACCTTTCGCCAGGGAGGACACTGAAGCTTTCTTT.

The chain joins TRBV11-2 to TRBJ1-3; tentative D call: TRBD1 (5 bases). This CDR3 comprises 17 residues. In germline, CDR1 is SGHAT, CDR2 FQNNGV. V was clipped by 4 bases and J by 0 bases, with 16 bases between them. This chain's CDR3 is CASSSPGRVHSGNTIYF. CDR3 nucleotides: TGTGCCAGCAGCTCACCGGGACGTGTCCACTCTGGAAACACCATATATTTT.

This CDR3 reads CASSLGTGPWNEQFF. The DNA for the CDR3 is TGTGCCAGCAGCTTAGGGACAGGCCCCTGGAATGAGCAGTTCTTC. V gene TRBV5-4 combines with J gene TRBJ2-1, with 8 bases identical to TRBD1. The CDR3 contains 15 residues. Per germline, CDR1 SGHNT and CDR2 YYREEE (reference sequence). The V and J ends lost 2 bases and 7 bases, in that order; junction bases with no gene match: 8.

This chain connects TRBV27 to TRBJ2-7, with TRBD2 as a possible D gene (6 bases). Looked up from germline, CDR1 is MNHEY and CDR2 is SMNVEV (reference sequence). Deletions cut 0 bases from V and 2 bases from J, with 11 bases between. The CDR3 totals 15 residues. This CDR3 is CASSLSGGEAYEQYF. The CDR3 bases are TGTGCCAGCAGTTTATCTGGAGGGGAGGCCTACGAGCAGTACTTC.

The chain has TRBV7-6 and TRBJ2-3; D is uncertain. Germline V gene lookup returns CDR1 SGHVS and CDR2 FNYEAQ. The CDR3 contains 12 residues. V lost 5 bases and J lost 6, with 9 bases in between. CDR3 protein: CASSPGADTQYF. The CDR3 DNA reads as TGTGCCAGCAGCCCTGGAGCGGATACGCAGTATTTT.